The 31 T cell receptor beta chains presented below share a single source sample, sequenced in a study of CXCR3-negative and CXCR3-positive naive CD8 T cells. Findings and caveats of the study: Hydrophobicity was higher for TRB CDR3s found in CXCR3-positive naive cells than in CXCR3-negative naive cells.

Their antigens are not known. All TRB cDNA libraries came from 5' RACE performed with UMI labels. TCRdb reprocessed the 5' RACE reads, keeping one entry per CDR3 protein, no DNA. The listing records 150,000 to 170,000 distinct CDR3 sequences. The source material was naive CXCR3+ CD8+ T cells from blood. Subset indicated: CD45RO-CCR7+CD27+CD95- naive CD8+ T cells expressing CXCR3 (TNR3+). These receptors all stem from a human donor in good health. Some clones in this sample may be carry-over from other donors' samples.

The genes are TRBV29-1 and TRBJ1-2. CDR1 is SQVTM, CDR2 ANQGSEA, per germline. The CDR3 length is 12 residues. This CDR3 is CSVDAGLDGYTF.

The gene calls are TRBV7-7 and TRBJ2-1; TCRdb returns TRBD1, unconfirmable since there is no DNA. CDR1 is SSHAT and CDR2 is FNYEAQ in the germline V gene (reference sequence). The CDR3 loop spans 17 amino acids. The CDR3 spells CAGHIRGPGGGYNEQFF. The full variable domain, rest sourced from reference TRBV7-7 and TRBJ2-1, is GAGVSQSPRYKVTKRGQDVTLRCDPISSHATLYWYQQALGQGPEFLTYFNYEAQPDKSGLPSDRFSAERPEGSISTLTIQRTEQRDSAMYRCAGHIRGPGGGYNEQFFGPGTRLTVL.

The J gene is TRBJ1-1, the V gene TRBV14. Per germline, CDR1 SGHDN and CDR2 FVKESK. CDR3 size: 13 residues. The CDR3 protein is CASSLGRNTEAFF.

The chain joins TRBV29-1 to TRBJ2-2; the TRBD1 assignment by TCRdb is unverifiable without DNA. Germline CDR1 reads SQVTM; CDR2 reads ANQGSEA. This CDR3 region has 14 residues. The CDR3 loop is CSVEWTRNTGELFF.

The genes are TRBV28 and TRBJ2-7; TCRdb's assignment of TRBD2 cannot be checked, as there is no DNA. The CDR3 has 13 amino acids. Germline CDR1 MDHEN, CDR2 SYDVKM. This chain's CDR3 is CASSRAIGYEQYF.

The genes are TRBV11-2 and TRBJ2-3; with no DNA, the TCRdb D assignment of TRBD2 cannot be verified. CDR1 is SGHAT, CDR2 FQNNGV, per germline. The CDR3 spans 15 residues. The CDR3 spells CASSYSGRSSDTQYF.

The rearrangement uses TRBV20-1 and TRBJ1-1. The CDR3 is 13 residues long. Germline V lookup: CDR1 DFQATT, CDR2 SNEGSKA (reference sequence). This chain's CDR3 is CSASRLMNTEAFF.

V is TRBV11-1 and J is TRBJ2-7. CDR1 SGHAT and CDR2 FQDESV come from the germline V gene (reference sequence). This CDR3 has 15 residues. The CDR3 is CASSLDGDISYEQYF.

The CDR3 here is CASSPTGDPGNTIYF. The gene calls are TRBV7-6 and TRBJ1-3; TCRdb designates TRBD1, a call that cannot be tested without DNA. In germline, CDR1 is SGHVS, CDR2 FNYEAQ. This CDR3 contains 15 residues.

The J gene is TRBJ2-3, the V gene TRBV7-9; TCRdb calls TRBD1, which cannot be checked without DNA. Looked up from germline, CDR1 is SEHNR and CDR2 is FQNEAQ (reference sequence). The CDR3 is 15 residues long. The CDR3 sequence: CASSPPGRQTDTQYF.

This chain uses TRBV4-2 with TRBJ2-1; as DNA is missing, the TRBD1 call by TCRdb cannot be tested. Germline V gene sequence: CDR1 LGHNA, CDR2 YNFKEQ. The CDR3 is made up of 13 amino acids. The CDR3 here is CASSQIPGNEQFF.

CDR3 sequence reads: CASSPGTRADTQYF. The chain employs TRBV5-1 and TRBJ2-3; the D call of TRBD2 rests on TCRdb alone, since no DNA is present to check it. CDR1 is SGHRS and CDR2 is YFSETQ in the germline V gene. This CDR3 comprises 14 residues. Full variable domain (missing parts from reference TRBV5-1 and TRBJ2-3): KAGVTQTPRYLIKTRGQQVTLSCSPISGHRSVSWYQQTPGQGLQFLFEYFSETQRNKGNFPGRFSGRQFSNSRSEMNVSTLELGDSALYLCASSPGTRADTQYFGPGTRLTVL.

V gene TRBV25-1 combines with J gene TRBJ2-5. The CDR3 length is 14 residues. The V gene's germline CDR1 is MGHDK and CDR2 SYGVNS. The CDR3 spells CASSGWQLQETQYF.

The gene calls are TRBV6-2 or TRBV6-3 and TRBJ1-5. Germline CDR1 and CDR2: MNHEY and SVGEGT. The CDR3 covers 15 residues. The CDR3 here is CASSYSPERNQPQHF.

The chain joins TRBV5-6 to TRBJ2-4. The V gene's germline CDR1 is SGHDT and CDR2 YYEEEE. The CDR3 totals 13 residues. Here the CDR3 reads CASSLKGKNIQYF.

The rearrangement links TRBV11-2 to TRBJ1-3; without DNA, the TCRdb call of TRBD1 cannot be checked. The CDR3 has 19 residues. The V gene's germline CDR1 is SGHAT and CDR2 FQNNGV. CDR3 residues: CASSTVEGHMGQTGNTIYF.

The chain is built from TRBV4-3 and TRBJ1-5. CDR1 LGHNA and CDR2 YSLEER come from the germline V gene. The CDR3 spans 15 residues. CDR3 region: CASSPGPWGNQPQHF.

The rearrangement joins TRBV3-1 to TRBJ2-5; checking the TCRdb D call of TRBD1 is not possible without DNA. The CDR3 sequence is 16 residues long. Germline V lookup: CDR1 LGHDT, CDR2 YNNKEL (reference sequence). CDR3 sequence reads: CASSLYSRGLQETQYF.

CDR3 region: CASSHGQTNEQFF. The chain carries TRBV12-3 or TRBV12-4 and TRBJ2-1; without DNA, the TCRdb call of TRBD1 cannot be checked. This CDR3 is built from 13 residues.

The rearrangement uses TRBV29-1 and TRBJ2-3; lacking DNA, the TRBD2 call made by TCRdb goes unchecked. The CDR3 consists of 17 residues. The germline V gene has CDR1 SQVTM and CDR2 ANQGSEA. CDR3 protein: CSVEDPLAAGVTDTQYF.

The CDR3 reads CSLSSGGVGDTQYF. The chain combines TRBV20-1 with TRBJ2-3; lacking DNA, the TRBD2 call made by TCRdb goes unchecked. The CDR3 runs to 14 residues. The germline gives CDR1 DFQATT, CDR2 SNEGSKA (reference sequence).

The rearrangement joins TRBV5-1 to TRBJ1-1; lacking DNA, the TRBD1 call made by TCRdb goes unchecked. CDR3 size: 15 residues. Germline V gene lookup returns CDR1 SGHRS and CDR2 YFSETQ. Here the CDR3 reads CASSLAAGGNTEAFF.

V is TRBV4-3 and J is TRBJ2-3. CDR1 and CDR2 (germline): LGHNA, YSLEER. This CDR3 contains 15 residues. CDR3 region: CASSQDFRGGDTQYF.

This chain links TRBV4-1 with TRBJ1-6; TCRdb returns TRBD1, unconfirmable since there is no DNA. From germline, CDR1 is MGHRA and CDR2 YSYEKL. The CDR3 loop spans 14 amino acids. CDR3 protein: CASSQDFSGSPLHF.

The rearrangement joins TRBV7-2 to TRBJ2-5; the D call from TCRdb, TRBD2, cannot be confirmed without DNA. Germline V gene sequence: CDR1 SGHTA, CDR2 FQGNSA. The CDR3 sequence is 16 residues long. The CDR3: CASSLLSTSILETQYF.

V is TRBV5-1 and J is TRBJ1-5. Germline values: CDR1 SGHRS, CDR2 YFSETQ. This CDR3 is built from 14 residues. The CDR3 sequence is CASSLDEVSQPQHF.

The V gene is TRBV12-3 or TRBV12-4, the J gene TRBJ1-2; the D call from TCRdb, TRBD1, cannot be confirmed without DNA. CDR3 length: 16 residues. The chain's CDR3 is CASRPLGQAGAKGYTF.

The CDR3 reads CSARLWNPDTQYF. The V call is TRBV20-1, the J call TRBJ2-3. The germline CDR1 and CDR2 sequences are DFQATT and SNEGSKA (reference sequence). This CDR3 is 13 amino acids long.

The gene calls are TRBV11-2 and TRBJ2-1. The CDR3 sequence is 15 residues long. Germline loops: CDR1 SGHAT, CDR2 FQNNGV. The CDR3 reads CASSLVYSSYNEQFF.

CDR3 loop: CASSLDRQPQHF. The chain employs TRBV7-8 and TRBJ1-5; checking the TCRdb D call of TRBD1 is not possible without DNA. The CDR3 contains 12 residues. Germline V gives CDR1 SGHVS, CDR2 FQNEAQ.

The chain uses TRBV9 and TRBJ1-1. This CDR3 comprises 13 residues. Germline-derived CDR1 and CDR2 are SGDLS and YYNGEE. The CDR3 protein is CASSYRDFDEAFF. Variable domain in full (rest from reference TRBV9 and TRBJ1-1): DSGVTQTPKHLITATGQRVTLRCSPRSGDLSVYWYQQSLDQGLQFLIQYYNGEERAKGNILERFSAQQFPDLHSELNLSSLELGDSALYFCASSYRDFDEAFFGQGTRLTVV.